This record looks at one T cell receptor (beta chain) sequence and its context. The antigen remains unidentified. Exclusion applied to patients with autoimmune disease history or systemic immunosuppression. Sequencing was performed with immunoSEQ multiplex PCR; in TCRdb, only in-frame clones are kept and a portion is missing. The data contain 55,000 to 60,000 clones, 88% of them singletons. Germline V gives CDR1 LNHDA, CDR2 SQIVND (reference sequence). V was pared by 4 bases and J by 1 base, with 19 bases between. This CDR3 contains 17 residues. The data originate from a study of OX40 agonist ivuxolimab in advanced cancers. The study's findings and limits: CD8+ T cells were the subset that, on average, had more expanded clones than CD4+. The antigens recognized by the expanded peripheral T cells, that is their antigen specificity, were not determined.

Specimen: CD4+ or CD8+ T cells sorted from blood, collected in a trial of the OX40 agonist ivuxolimab. V usage is TRBV19 and J usage is TRBJ1-1; tentatively, D is TRBD1 (5 bases). The sequence derives from an adult with an advanced solid tumor such as melanoma, head and neck, liver or kidney cancer. This CDR3 is CASSNPRGRAANTEAFF. The DNA for the CDR3 is TGTGCCAGTAGTAATCCCCGGGGCAGGGCCGCGAACACTGAAGCTTTCTTT.